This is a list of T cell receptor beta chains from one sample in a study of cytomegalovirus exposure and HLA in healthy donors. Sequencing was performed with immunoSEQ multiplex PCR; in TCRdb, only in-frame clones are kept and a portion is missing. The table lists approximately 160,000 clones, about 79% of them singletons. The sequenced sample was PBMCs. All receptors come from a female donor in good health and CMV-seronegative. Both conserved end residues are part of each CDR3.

cdr3_aa: CASRIGQYGSYEQYF
v_call: TRBV6-5
j_call: -

cdr3_aa: CASSEISGANVLTF
v_call: TRBV5-1
j_call: TRBJ2-6

cdr3_aa: CASTRGQTLGEPQHF
v_call: TRBV2
j_call: TRBJ1-5

cdr3_aa: CASSQGGGVRGELFF
v_call: TRBV4-2
j_call: TRBJ2-2

cdr3_aa: CASSLRPGLAGAGELFF
v_call: TRBV5-4
j_call: TRBJ2-2

cdr3_aa: CASSLGPPAGANTEAFF
v_call: TRBV7-7
j_call: TRBJ1-1

cdr3_aa: CASRRTGSTDTQYF
v_call: TRBV6-5
j_call: TRBJ2-3

cdr3_aa: CASSLALSNSYGYTF
v_call: TRBV7-2
j_call: TRBJ1-2

cdr3_aa: CASSPRLGSGRAETQYF
v_call: TRBV19
j_call: TRBJ2-5

cdr3_aa: CASSERREETQYF
v_call: TRBV11-3
j_call: TRBJ2-5

cdr3_aa: CASRGRGRPYEQYF
v_call: TRBV6-5
j_call: TRBJ2-7

cdr3_aa: CASTIGLDDNEQFF
v_call: TRBV6-5
j_call: TRBJ2-1

cdr3_aa: CAISDAGAEAFF
v_call: TRBV10-3
j_call: TRBJ1-1

cdr3_aa: CASSLKGVWAFF
v_call: TRBV28
j_call: TRBJ1-1

cdr3_aa: CASSQDTVNTEAFF
v_call: TRBV4-1
j_call: TRBJ1-1

cdr3_aa: CASRYETAYNEQFF
v_call: TRBV6-6
j_call: TRBJ2-1

cdr3_aa: CASSQAIRALNTGELFF
v_call: TRBV4-1
j_call: TRBJ2-2